Listed here are 21 T cell receptor beta chains from one sample, sequenced in a study of T cell repertoires in cytomegalovirus infection. TCRdb passed the reads through MiXCR, listing each CDR3 protein once. The sample carries around 540,000 distinct CDR3 sequences, roughly a third recorded once. Their recognized antigens are unknown. The source was cultured PBMCs, collected from culture after CMV antigen stimulation. All receptors derive from a human donor in good health (CMV status not recorded). Some clones in this sample may be carry-over from other donors' samples.

In its sample, this clonotype was seen a few times. The chain carries TRBV7-2 and TRBJ2-3, with 11 bases fitting TRBD1. The germline V gene encodes CDR1 SGHTA and CDR2 FQGNSA. There are 18 residues in the CDR3. Germline trimming cut 4 bases from V and 4 bases from J; bases unmatched to any gene: 13. Written as DNA, the CDR3 is TGTGCCAGCAGCTACGGGACAGGGGGAATTTATGCGGCAGATACGCAGTATTTT. Translated, it gives CASSYGTGGIYAADTQYF.

The rearrangement joins TRBV5-1 to TRBJ2-1; perhaps TRBD1 as D (5 bases). This CDR3 contains 16 residues. V was clipped by 3 bases and J by 2 bases, with 15 bases between them. Germline V gives CDR1 SGHRS, CDR2 YFSETQ. CDR3 amino acids: CASSSTGRVTYNEQFF. For the CDR3, the DNA is TGCGCCAGCAGCTCGACCGGCAGGGTCACCTACAATGAGCAGTTCTTC.

Only a few counts were recorded for this clonotype. The DNA of the CDR3 is TGTGCCAGTAGTGTCCCGGGACAGGGGCTTTGGAACTATGGCTACACCTTC. Amino acids: CASSVPGQGLWNYGYTF. The chain employs TRBV19 and TRBJ1-2, with TRBD1 matching over 10 bases. The junction had 11 bases not matched to a gene; V was cut back by 5 bases and J by 2 bases. CDR1 and CDR2 (germline): LNHDA, SQIVND (reference sequence). This CDR3 has 17 residues.

CDR3 coding DNA: TGCAGTGCCCGAGGGGATGTGGCTAATTCACCCCTCCACTTT. Residues: CSARGDVANSPLHF. J is TRBJ1-6 and V is TRBV20-1; a weak D match, TRBD1 (5 bases). Trimming removed 6 bases at V and 6 bases at J, with 15 bases between. Germline lookup yields CDR1 DFQATT and CDR2 SNEGSKA (reference sequence). The CDR3 is 14 residues long.

This clonotype turned up a few times. J is TRBJ2-1 and V is TRBV6-1, with TRBD2 matching over 12 bases. CDR3 length: 15 residues. CDR1 and CDR2 from the germline V gene are MNHNS and SASEGT. The ends lost 3 bases at V and 9 bases at J; junction bases unmatched: 6. The CDR3 loop reads CASSEGTSGRTEQFF. CDR3 bases: TGTGCCAGCAGTGAGGGAACTAGCGGGAGGACTGAGCAGTTCTTC.

The genes are TRBV7-6 and TRBJ2-1; D might be TRBD2 (6 bases). The germline V and J ends were trimmed by 9 bases and 8 bases, with 14 bases remaining between them. Germline CDR1 and CDR2: SGHVS and FNYEAQ. CDR3 size: 12 residues. The CDR3: CASSRGWDEQFF. The CDR3 DNA reads as TGTGCCAGTTCGCGGGGATGGGATGAGCAGTTCTTC.

The chain carries TRBV7-8 and TRBJ1-2; TRBD1 is a possible D gene (6 bases). The germline V gene has CDR1 SGHVS and CDR2 FQNEAQ. Trimming took 5 bases from V and 4 from J, leaving 14 bases between them. CDR3 length: 14 amino acids. The CDR3 is CASSIDTGFYGYTF. Written as DNA, the CDR3 is TGTGCCAGCAGCATAGATACAGGGTTCTATGGCTACACCTTC.

The rearrangement joins TRBV19 to TRBJ2-5; 9 bases line up with TRBD2. The CDR3 runs 16 residues. The V and J ends lost 9 bases and 5 bases, in that order; junction bases with no gene match: 16. Germline CDR1 is LNHDA and CDR2 is SQIVND (reference sequence). CDR3 coding DNA: TGTGCCAGCCGCCGGACTAGCGCGGGCGTAGTGGAGACCCAGTACTTC. It encodes CASRRTSAGVVETQYF.

The chain recombines TRBV11-3 with TRBJ2-3, with D possibly TRBD1 on 5 matching bases. V lost 3 bases, J lost 3 bases, and 16 bases lay in between. CDR3 size: 16 residues. Germline CDR1 reads SGHNT; CDR2 reads YENEEA. The DNA for the CDR3 is TGTGCCAGCAGCTTTGGGCAGGGTGGAGTAACAGATACGCAGTATTTT. As protein: CASSFGQGGVTDTQYF.

This rearrangement joins TRBV7-9 to TRBJ2-5, with a weak D call TRBD2 (5 bases). Germline V gives CDR1 SEHNR, CDR2 FQNEAQ (reference sequence). This CDR3 spans 14 amino acids. The ends were cut back, 5 bases at V and 2 bases at J, with 12 bases in the middle. CDR3 nucleotides: TGTGCCAGCAGCCTCGGACTGCCTCAAGAGACCCAGTACTTC. Its translation is CASSLGLPQETQYF.

V and J are TRBV6-1 and TRBJ1-5; unclear D gene. CDR3 length: 15 residues. The V and J ends lost 4 bases and 4 bases respectively, with 14 bases between them. Germline V gene sequence: CDR1 MNHNS, CDR2 SASEGT. CDR3 DNA: TGTGCCAGCAGTGCAACTCGCGAGAGGAATCAGCCCCAGCATTTT. This codes for CASSATRERNQPQHF.

The rearrangement uses TRBV10-3 and TRBJ2-1, with D unresolved. The CDR3 sequence is 17 residues long. Germline CDR1 reads ENHRY; CDR2 reads SYGVKD. Trimming shortened V by 6 bases and J by 3 bases, and 21 bases separated the two germline ends. CDR3 coding DNA: TGTGCCATCAGCGTAGGTCCAAAACAAAAAAGCTACAATGAGCAGTTCTTC. Its protein is CAISVGPKQKSYNEQFF.

The chain has TRBV10-3 and TRBJ2-1; 13 positions agree with TRBD2. Germline V gene sequence: CDR1 ENHRY, CDR2 SYGVKD. With V trimmed by 4 bases and J by 2 bases, 14 bases remained unmatched. The length of the CDR3 is 20 residues. The CDR3 DNA is TGTGCCATCAGTGGCACTAGCGGGAGGGCTTTAAGAGGTCCCTACAATGAGCAGTTCTTC. Protein: CAISGTSGRALRGPYNEQFF.

The rearrangement links TRBV12-3 or TRBV12-4 to TRBJ1-5; TRBD1 is a possible D gene (6 bases). The V end was cut by 5 bases, the J end by 6 bases, with 11 bases between. This CDR3 is 13 amino acids long. CDR3 sequence: CASSGQSGQPQHF. The CDR3, as DNA: TGTGCCAGCAGTGGACAGTCGGGTCAGCCCCAGCATTTT.

This clonotype has a handful of counts. The chain carries TRBV6-2 or TRBV6-3 and TRBJ1-1; D might be TRBD1 (6 bases). With 6 bases removed from V and 1 base from J, the gap between germline ends came to 9 bases. From germline, CDR1 is MNHEY and CDR2 SVGEGT. CDR3 length: 13 amino acids. CDR3 amino acids: CASRGQQNTEAFF. In DNA form, the CDR3 reads TGTGCCAGCAGAGGACAGCAGAACACTGAAGCTTTCTTT.

V and J are TRBV4-1 and TRBJ1-1, with a weak D call TRBD1 (6 bases). V lost 0 bases to trimming and J lost 6 bases, with 11 bases between them. Germline CDR1 is MGHRA and CDR2 is YSYEKL. This CDR3 contains 14 residues. DNA of the CDR3: TGCGCCAGCAGCCAAGAAGAGGGGGGGCCTGAAGCTTTCTTT. Its translation is CASSQEEGGPEAFF.

This chain connects TRBV12-3 or TRBV12-4 to TRBJ1-5; a possible D gene is TRBD1 (5 bases). This CDR3 spans 14 amino acids. V lost 1 base and J 5 bases, leaving 9 bases between the germline ends. DNA for the CDR3: TGTGCCAGCAGTTTAGATGGGACGGATCAGCCCCAGCATTTT. Protein: CASSLDGTDQPQHF.

V usage is TRBV12-3 or TRBV12-4 and J usage is TRBJ2-1, with a possible D match to TRBD1 (5 bases). V lost 3 bases, J lost 6 bases, and 12 bases lay in between. The CDR3 runs to 14 residues. CDR3 sequence (DNA): TGTGCCAGCAGTTTCAGGGCAGACCCCAATGAGCAGTTCTTC. Encoded protein: CASSFRADPNEQFF.

CDR3 coding DNA: TGTGCCAGCAGTGAAATCCCTGGTAGGGCCAATGAGCAGTTCTTC. This codes for CASSEIPGRANEQFF. The rearrangement uses TRBV25-1 and TRBJ2-1; D gene ambiguous. The V end was cut by 2 bases, the J end by 6 bases, with 14 bases between. Germline CDR1 reads MGHDK; CDR2 reads SYGVNS. The CDR3 spans 15 residues.

The chain is built from TRBV7-2 and TRBJ2-1; TRBD2 might be the D (7 bases). The CDR3 covers 16 residues. V lost 3 bases to trimming and J lost 8 bases, with 20 bases between them. Germline CDR1 and CDR2: SGHTA and FQGNSA. This CDR3 is CASSLMGRGQYHEQFF. The CDR3 DNA is TGTGCCAGCAGCTTGATGGGGCGGGGGCAATACCATGAGCAGTTCTTC.

The chain couples TRBV3-1 to TRBJ1-1; perhaps TRBD1 as D (5 bases). The CDR3 contains 18 residues. Trimming cost V 1 base and J 1 base, with 19 bases left between them. Looked up from germline, CDR1 is LGHDT and CDR2 is YNNKEL (reference sequence). The DNA of the CDR3 is TGTGCCAGCAGCCAAGGAAGGCCGGGGGTTAACCCGAACACTGAAGCTTTCTTT. Translation: CASSQGRPGVNPNTEAFF.